This record looks at one T cell receptor (beta chain) sequence and its context. The CDR3 has 16 amino acids. Per germline, CDR1 SNHLY and CDR2 FYNNEI. Trimming at V came to 5 bases and at J to 7 bases, leaving 11 bases not matched to a gene. The data stem from a study of blood T cell repertoires in COVID-19. About the research overall: COVID-19 samples collected from the United States, Italy and Spain covered acute and convalescent phases. Sources were T cells, B-cell-depleted T cells, or PBMCs; the material itself was cDNA or gDNA.

In the study's own analysis: Reference gene primers were amplified, and this amplification served to estimate nucleated cell counts. This table comes from immunoSEQ multiplex PCR, and its TCRdb copy is limited to in-frame clones, with some not included. That table supplies the V and J calls and clone size; D and trimming were determined from the DNA. The repertoire holds about 270,000 clones, with 65% to 90% as singletons. The Seattle patients joined while their infection was active and were tracked longitudinally afterward. V and J are TRBV2 and TRBJ2-1, with TRBD2 identical over 10 bases. Sequencing input: peripheral blood. This TCR came from a woman aged 70-85 years with COVID-19, enrolled during active disease. This CDR3 reads CASSFFGTSDGNEQFF. The CDR3 region has the DNA TGTGCCAGCAGTTTCTTCGGGACTAGCGACGGGAATGAGCAGTTCTTC.